The next 14 T cell receptor beta chains were all read from a single sample in a study of blood T cells in healthy people across ages. A J-beta primer mix and a sample-barcoded 5' primer were used in a second PCR of about 7 to 12 cycles. Each CDR3 protein gets one entry after TCRdb re-called the 5' RACE reads with MiXCR. The sample contains 650,000 to 800,000 distinct CDR3 sequences, 40% to 50% of which appear only once. Sequenced: blood. The receptor set was obtained from a man aged 55 to 69 in good health.

The V gene is TRBV7-6, the J gene TRBJ2-1; no firm D call. The CDR3 runs 16 residues. V gave up 4 bases and J gave up 7 bases, with 20 bases separating them. Germline V lookup: CDR1 SGHVS, CDR2 FNYEAQ. The CDR3 DNA is TGTGCCAGCAGCTCCACCCTCCCAGGTTTTGGGAATGAGCAGTTCTTC. This encodes CASSSTLPGFGNEQFF.

The chain recombines TRBV27 with TRBJ2-5; the match to TRBD2 covers 7 bases. The germline gives CDR1 MNHEY, CDR2 SMNVEV (reference sequence). J gave up 5 bases and V 11 bases, and 14 bases lay outside the gene matches. This CDR3 spans 14 amino acids. For the CDR3, the DNA is TGTGCCGGCAAAGGACTAGGGGCCGGGGAGACCCAGTACTTC. It specifies CAGKGLGAGETQYF.

The rearrangement links TRBV7-2 to TRBJ2-7; possibly TRBD2 for D (5 bases). V was pared by 0 bases and J by 7 bases, with 22 bases between. This CDR3 is built from 17 residues. CDR1 and CDR2 from the germline V gene are SGHTA and FQGNSA. CDR3 DNA sequence: TGTGCCAGCAGCTTAGCCCCGCGATTCCGAGGCCCGGGGGAGCAGTACTTC. Its protein product is CASSLAPRFRGPGEQYF.

J is TRBJ1-6 and V is TRBV11-3; D unresolved. CDR1 and CDR2 (germline): SGHNT, YENEEA. Trimming removed 2 bases from V and 11 bases from J, with 10 bases in between. The CDR3 sequence is 13 residues long. The CDR3 sequence: CASSLNSMTPLHF. Here the CDR3 DNA reads TGTGCCAGCAGCTTAAATTCTATGACACCCCTCCACTTT.

The chain recombines TRBV28 with TRBJ2-7; unclear D gene. The V gene's germline CDR1 is MDHEN and CDR2 SYDVKM. This CDR3 contains 14 residues. The ends were cut back, 8 bases at V and 2 bases at J, with 16 bases in the middle. Here the CDR3 reads CASGPGYPPYEQYF. CDR3 sequence (DNA): TGTGCCAGCGGTCCTGGCTACCCTCCCTACGAGCAGTACTTC.

The CDR3 DNA follows: TGTGCCAGCAGGTTGGGACAGGTCGCTTATGGCTACACCTTC. Its protein product is CASRLGQVAYGYTF. The chain joins TRBV6-2 or TRBV6-3 to TRBJ1-2; TRBD1 matches 8 bases. Germline assignment: CDR1 MNHEY and CDR2 SVGEGT. Trimming cost V 6 bases and J 5 bases; bases outside gene matches: 8. The CDR3 sequence is 14 residues long.

The chain couples TRBV9 to TRBJ2-3; 8 bases align to TRBD2. The junction had 4 bases not matched to a gene; V was cut back by 1 base and J by 3 bases. The CDR3 has 15 residues. Germline V gene sequence: CDR1 SGDLS, CDR2 YYNGEE. CDR3 in DNA: TGTGCCAGCAGCGTAAAGAGCGGGGGTACAGATACGCAGTATTTT. Translation gives CASSVKSGGTDTQYF.

This chain uses TRBV11-3 with TRBJ1-5; D remains unclear. The germline V and J ends were trimmed by 5 bases and 6 bases, with 11 bases remaining between them. The CDR3 runs to 13 residues. CDR1 and CDR2 (germline): SGHNT, YENEEA. This CDR3 is CASSPRAVQPQHF. The CDR3, as DNA: TGTGCCAGCAGCCCAAGGGCAGTTCAGCCCCAGCATTTT.

The chain links TRBV6-2 or TRBV6-3 to TRBJ2-1; 9 bases are shared with TRBD2. There are 13 residues in the CDR3. CDR1 MNHEY and CDR2 SVGEGT come from the germline V gene. Trimming at V came to 0 bases and at J to 15 bases, leaving 6 bases not matched to a gene. The CDR3 DNA sequence: TGTGCCAGCAGTTACTCGAGGGTAGCGGGGGTGTTCTTC. Amino acids: CASSYSRVAGVFF.

This chain connects TRBV25-1 to TRBJ2-2, with 7 nucleotides matching TRBD1. The V gene's germline CDR1 is MGHDK and CDR2 SYGVNS. After removal of 1 base from V and 6 bases from J, the junction contained 5 bases not matched to a gene. The CDR3 consists of 15 residues. In DNA form, the CDR3 reads TGTGCCAGCAGTGAATCCCGAACAGGGGCCGGGGAGCTGTTTTTT. It is translated as CASSESRTGAGELFF.

CDR3 sequence: CSVQQREQFF. In DNA form, the CDR3 reads TGCAGTGTCCAACAAAGGGAACAGTTCTTC. V is TRBV20-1 and J is TRBJ2-1; no clear D gene. From germline, CDR1 is DFQATT and CDR2 SNEGSKA (reference sequence). Trimming stripped 7 bases from V and 13 bases from J, with 14 bases between. The length of the CDR3 is 10 residues.

J is TRBJ2-4 and V is TRBV5-1; D may be TRBD2 (5 bases). CDR3 length: 14 residues. Per the germline V gene, CDR1 is SGHRS and CDR2 is YFSETQ. Trimming removed 0 bases at V and 4 bases at J, with 8 bases between. CDR3: CASSLVGGKNIQYF. The CDR3 nucleotides are TGCGCCAGCAGCTTGGTTGGAGGAAAAAACATTCAGTACTTC. The whole variable domain, filled in from reference TRBV5-1 and TRBJ2-4, reads KAGVTQTPRYLIKTRGQQVTLSCSPISGHRSVSWYQQTPGQGLQFLFEYFSETQRNKGNFPGRFSGRQFSNSRSEMNVSTLELGDSALYLCASSLVGGKNIQYFGAGTRLSVL.

This clonotype came up a few times. This clone may be a read error of a much larger clone one base away. The chain carries TRBV5-6 and TRBJ1-1, with 7 positions matching TRBD1. Germline-derived CDR1 and CDR2 are SGHDT and YYEEEE. The trim removed 0 bases at V and 5 bases at J, leaving 10 bases unmatched. This CDR3 spans 16 amino acids. CDR3: CASSLGQGGGYTEAFF. The DNA for the CDR3 is TGTGCCAGCAGCTTGGGCCAGGGGGGAGGATATACTGAAGCTTTCTTT.

This clonotype has a handful of counts. The gene calls are TRBV7-2 and TRBJ2-7; TRBD1 might be the D (5 bases). Trimming left V 1 base short and J 1 base short, with 8 bases between. The CDR3 has 14 amino acids. Germline assignment: CDR1 SGHTA and CDR2 FQGNSA. CDR3 protein: CASSLDRFSYEQYF. CDR3 coding DNA: TGTGCCAGCAGCTTAGACAGGTTTTCCTACGAGCAGTACTTC. Filled out from reference TRBV7-2 and TRBJ2-7, the complete variable domain reads GAGVSQSPSNKVTEKGKDVELRCDPISGHTALYWYRQSLGQGLEFLIYFQGNSAPDKSGLPSDRFSAERTGGSVSTLTIQRTQQEDSAVYLCASSLDRFSYEQYFGPGTRLTVT.